The sequence of this TCR delta chain was determined in a study of gamma-delta chains in newborns, infants, children. For the study at large: Microbial exposure reportedly drives polyclonal innate γδ T cell expansion after birth.

TCRdb processed the reads again with the CATT caller. The table lists 3,900 or so delta-chain clones, less than 40% of them singletons. The V gene lost 3 bases and the J gene lost 2 bases, with 11 bases spanning the gap. There are 17 residues in the CDR3. Germline CDR1 and CDR2: TSWWSYY and QGS. The rearrangement uses TRDV1 and TRDJ3; D remains ambiguous. This sequence was found in a child who received the measles vaccine. The sample was blood. CDR3 coding DNA: TGTGCTCTTGGGGAGCCTTTCCCGGCCTGGGACACCCGACAGATGTTTTTC. Protein product: CALGEPFPAWDTRQMFF.